The 3 T cell receptor beta chains reported below all come from one sample, sequenced in a study of early T cells in non-severe SARS-CoV-2 infection. In TCRdb, the 5' RACE reads were re-called with MiXCR into one record per CDR3 protein. Of about 68,000 distinct CDR3 sequences detected, roughly 10% appear once; the ten largest clones hold approximately 5.9%. Sequencing input: whole blood. These TCRs come from an adult who was a healthcare worker with PCR-confirmed SARS-CoV-2 infection or an uninfected control (not recorded which).

V usage is TRBV20-1 and J usage is TRBJ2-7, with TRBD2 identical over 8 bases. Germline loops: CDR1 DFQATT, CDR2 SNEGSKA (reference sequence). CDR3 length: 13 amino acids. The J segment lost 5 bases and the V segment lost 5 bases, leaving 8 bases of the junction unmatched. The CDR3 sequence is CSASPAGVHEQYF. Written as DNA, the CDR3 is TGCAGTGCTTCCCCAGCGGGAGTTCACGAGCAGTACTTC.

The chain joins TRBV5-6 to TRBJ1-5, with unresolved D. The CDR3 spans 13 residues. CDR1 and CDR2 (germline): SGHDT, YYEEEE. The ends were cut back, 1 base at V and 5 bases at J, with 7 bases in the middle. CDR3 amino acids: CASSLIGDQPQHF. DNA for the CDR3: TGTGCCAGCAGCTTGATTGGGGATCAGCCCCAGCATTTT.

This clonotype came up a few times. The CDR3 region is CASSVSGTVRGYTF. Written as DNA, the CDR3 is TGTGCCAGCAGTGTATCCGGGACAGTCCGTGGCTACACCTTC. This rearrangement joins TRBV6-1 to TRBJ1-2, with 7 bases aligning to TRBD1. This CDR3 spans 14 amino acids. With 4 bases clipped from V and 7 bases from J, the junction kept 9 bases outside the gene matches. CDR1 and CDR2 from the germline V gene are MNHNS and SASEGT.